The clone carrying this T cell receptor (beta chain) was counted many times. Its specificity is not known. Researchers amplified the TCR beta CDR3 regions from RNA transcripts. A first-round RT-PCR of the TCR CDR3 used the HTBI primer set. Each CDR3 protein gets one entry after TCRdb re-called the multiplex PCR reads with MiXCR. The sample yields a few hundred thousand distinct CDR3 sequences, 22% seen once. The data belong to a study of T cells in Graves' hyperthyroidism and ophthalmopathy. The V gene end was trimmed by 2 bases and the J gene end by 5 bases; junction bases not matched to a gene: 5. The CDR3 has 15 residues. General study points: A 13 V-J signature model discriminated ophthalmopathy versus stable hyperthyroidism.

The source is a woman in her seventies with Graves' ophthalmopathy. Specimen: blood. The chain recombines TRBV12-3 or TRBV12-4 with TRBJ2-3; TRBD1 matches at 9 bases. The CDR3 here is CASSLNRGLRDTQYF. Here the CDR3 DNA reads TGTGCCAGCAGTTTAAACAGGGGGCTGAGAGATACGCAGTATTTT.